These T cell receptor beta chains were read from a single sample in a study of early T cells in non-severe SARS-CoV-2 infection. TCRdb analysed the 5' RACE reads with MiXCR anew, one entry per CDR3 protein. Of 64,000 or so distinct CDR3 sequences listed, about 11% were seen once; the top ten hold approximately 3%. The sample was whole blood, taken at baseline. All receptors come from an adult who was a healthcare worker with PCR-confirmed SARS-CoV-2 infection or an uninfected control (not recorded which). Both conserved end residues are part of each CDR3. D genes are given only for firm matches. Clone size is shown for a subset of rows, as once, few, many or a class of expanded clone.

size | J | V | D | CDR3 | DNA
few | TRBJ1-1 | TRBV10-1 | - | CASSGTMARTEAFF | TGCGCCAGCAGTGGGACAATGGCGAGGACTGAAGCTTTCTTT
- | TRBJ1-5 | TRBV30 | - | CAWSVPRSRSNQPQHF | TGTGCCTGGAGTGTACCTCGCAGTAGGAGCAATCAGCCCCAGCATTTT
- | TRBJ2-4 | TRBV19 | - | CASTREDIQYF | TGTGCCAGTACCCGTGAGGACATTCAGTACTTC
few | TRBJ2-5 | TRBV5-1 | - | CASSFSTAQETQYF | TGCGCCAGCAGCTTTTCGACAGCCCAAGAGACCCAGTACTTC
few | TRBJ2-1 | TRBV7-3 | TRBD1 | CASSLRGLGQGLSLPYNEQFF | TGTGCCAGCAGCTTAAGGGGACTGGGACAGGGTTTATCTCTGCCGTACAATGAGCAGTTCTTC
- | TRBJ2-5 | TRBV29-1 | - | CSVGFGETQYF | TGCAGCGTTGGGTTTGGGGAGACCCAGTACTTC
- | TRBJ2-2 | TRBV11-2 | - | CASSLGDFHTGELFF | TGTGCCAGCAGCCTAGGGGACTTTCACACCGGGGAGCTGTTTTTT
few | TRBJ2-3 | TRBV12-5 | - | CASGLGLEDTQYF | TGTGCTAGTGGTTTGGGACTGGAAGATACGCAGTATTTT
few | TRBJ2-7 | TRBV2 | TRBD1 | CASSATGTGANEQYF | TGTGCCAGCAGCGCCACCGGGACAGGGGCTAACGAGCAGTACTTC
few | TRBJ2-1 | TRBV12-3/TRBV12-4 | - | CASSLLALGEQFF | TGTGCCAGCAGTTTGCTAGCTTTGGGTGAGCAGTTCTTC
- | TRBJ2-7 | TRBV20-1 | - | CSALGAGAREQYF | TGCAGTGCTCTGGGGGCGGGGGCCCGCGAGCAGTACTTC
few | TRBJ1-1 | TRBV9 | TRBD1 | CASSVGTGATEAFF | TGTGCCAGCAGCGTCGGGACAGGGGCCACCGAAGCTTTCTTT
few | TRBJ1-1 | TRBV10-2 | TRBD1 | CASSEPNRDRLLLGVNTEAFF | TGCGCCAGCAGTGAGCCAAATCGGGACAGATTACTTCTAGGGGTAAACACTGAAGCTTTCTTT
- | TRBJ2-7 | TRBV11-2 | - | CASRSQREQYF | TGTGCCAGCAGGTCACAGCGCGAGCAGTACTTC
few | TRBJ2-3 | TRBV7-2 | TRBD2 | CASSSSGGGTDTQYF | TGTGCCAGCAGCTCAAGCGGGGGGGGCACAGATACGCAGTATTTT
- | TRBJ1-6 | TRBV18 | TRBD1 | CASSLDRGGNSPLHF | TGTGCCAGCTCACTCGACAGGGGAGGAAATTCACCCCTCCACTTT
few | TRBJ2-3 | TRBV2 | TRBD2 | CASQRRALAGGKEDTQYF | TGTGCCAGCCAACGGAGGGCCTTAGCGGGGGGGAAGGAAGATACGCAGTATTTT
- | TRBJ2-1 | TRBV19 | TRBD2 | CASSQTSGLFNNEQFF | TGTGCCAGTAGCCAAACTAGCGGGCTCTTTAACAATGAGCAGTTCTTC
many | TRBJ2-3 | TRBV24-1 | - | CATSDSRAGGTDTQYF | TGTGCCACCAGTGATTCGAGGGCAGGGGGCACAGATACGCAGTATTTT
few | TRBJ2-3 | TRBV5-6 | - | CASSGPGITDTQYF | TGTGCCAGCAGCGGGCCAGGGATCACAGATACGCAGTATTTT
- | TRBJ2-3 | TRBV20-1 | - | CSALPGGRGTDTQYF | TGCAGTGCCCTCCCCGGGGGACGGGGGACAGATACGCAGTATTTT
many | TRBJ2-1 | TRBV7-3 | TRBD2 | CASSLVAGAFVYEQFF | TGTGCCAGCAGCCTAGTAGCGGGGGCCTTCGTCTATGAGCAGTTCTTC
many | TRBJ2-1 | TRBV29-1 | - | CSGKRDRNNEQFF | TGCAGCGGAAAAAGGGACCGTAACAATGAGCAGTTCTTC
- | TRBJ2-1 | TRBV10-1 | - | CASSESMTDYNEQFF | TGCGCCAGCAGTGAGTCGATGACAGACTACAATGAGCAGTTCTTC
few | TRBJ1-2 | TRBV5-5 | - | CASSLSQGRDYGYTF | TGTGCCAGCAGCTTGTCACAGGGACGGGACTATGGCTACACCTTC
many | TRBJ1-1 | TRBV11-2 | - | CASSFWGGQLDEAFF | TGTGCCAGCAGCTTTTGGGGTGGACAGCTCGATGAAGCTTTCTTT
- | TRBJ1-1 | TRBV19 | TRBD1 | CASSIVGQGNTEAFF | TGTGCCAGTAGTATAGTAGGACAGGGGAACACTGAAGCTTTCTTT
many | TRBJ2-1 | TRBV7-6 | - | CASSHDHNEQFF | TGTGCCAGCAGTCACGACCACAATGAGCAGTTCTTC
- | TRBJ2-5 | TRBV12-3/TRBV12-4 | - | CASSGGPRETQYF | TGTGCCAGCAGTGGTGGTCCAAGGGAGACCCAGTACTTC
- | TRBJ2-5 | TRBV27 | TRBD1 | CASSLGGQGGRGETQYF | TGTGCCAGCAGTTTGGGGGGACAGGGAGGAAGGGGAGAGACCCAGTACTTC
many | TRBJ1-2 | TRBV12-3/TRBV12-4 | TRBD1 | CASSQTPTGNYGYTF | TGTGCCAGCAGCCAAACCCCGACAGGGAACTATGGCTACACCTTC
many | TRBJ1-1 | TRBV29-1 | - | CSATRVDTEAFF | TGCAGCGCCACCAGGGTTGACACTGAAGCTTTCTTT
many | TRBJ1-1 | TRBV6-6 | - | CASKAQRENTEAFF | TGTGCCAGCAAGGCCCAACGCGAGAACACTGAAGCTTTCTTT
few | TRBJ2-3 | TRBV10-3 | - | CATSWLDTQYF | TGTGCCACCTCGTGGTTGGATACGCAGTATTTT
few | TRBJ2-1 | TRBV19 | - | CASSIVSGPYNEQFF | TGTGCCAGTAGTATAGTTAGCGGACCCTACAATGAGCAGTTCTTC
once | TRBJ2-1 | TRBV11-2 | - | CASSPHAEGANEQFF | TGTGCCAGCAGCCCCCACGCGGAGGGGGCGAATGAGCAGTTCTTC
- | TRBJ1-1 | TRBV5-6 | TRBD1 | CASSLHGQGVNTEAFF | TGTGCCAGCAGCCTCCACGGACAGGGAGTGAACACTGAAGCTTTCTTT
few | TRBJ1-5 | TRBV4-3 | - | CASSPFMAGDQPQHF | TGCGCCAGCAGCCCTTTTATGGCAGGTGATCAGCCCCAGCATTTT
few | TRBJ2-7 | TRBV4-3 | - | CASSQESGPHMREQYF | TGCGCCAGCAGCCAAGAATCGGGGCCCCACATGAGGGAGCAGTACTTC
medium-sized | TRBJ2-3 | TRBV7-8 | TRBD2 | CASSLVLAGGLSDTQYF | TGTGCCAGCAGCTTAGTACTAGCGGGGGGGCTCAGTGATACGCAGTATTTT
many | TRBJ2-7 | TRBV9 | - | CASSLDVGGLYEQYF | TGTGCCAGCAGCCTAGACGTCGGGGGACTCTACGAGCAGTACTTC
- | TRBJ1-5 | TRBV10-3 | TRBD1 | CASGTGPNQPQHF | TGTGCCAGCGGGACAGGCCCCAATCAGCCCCAGCATTTT
- | TRBJ2-7 | TRBV5-4 | - | CASSSSRVGYEQYF | TGTGCCAGCAGCTCTAGCCGGGTTGGTTACGAGCAGTACTTC
few | TRBJ1-1 | TRBV12-3/TRBV12-4 | TRBD1 | CASSLTRGRAFF | TGTGCCAGCAGTTTAACCAGGGGGCGAGCTTTCTTT
- | TRBJ2-7 | TRBV6-5 | TRBD1 | CASSYLAGQGTGYEQYF | TGTGCCAGCAGTTACCTTGCGGGACAGGGAACCGGCTACGAGCAGTACTTC
- | TRBJ1-2 | TRBV6-2/TRBV6-3 | TRBD1 | CPSSLRPGGFYGYTF | TGCCCCAGCAGCCTCCGTCCAGGGGGCTTCTATGGCTACACCTTC
- | TRBJ1-1 | TRBV12-3/TRBV12-4 | TRBD1 | CASSPGTVLNTEAFF | TGTGCCAGCAGTCCGGGGACAGTACTGAACACTGAAGCTTTCTTT
- | TRBJ2-1 | TRBV30 | - | CAWTRGSGNEQFF | TGTGCCTGGACAAGGGGATCAGGCAATGAGCAGTTCTTC
many | TRBJ1-1 | TRBV5-1 | TRBD1 | CASSLGDRGTEAFF | TGCGCCAGCAGCTTGGGCGACAGGGGCACTGAAGCTTTCTTT
- | TRBJ1-5 | TRBV10-2 | - | CASSESRQISNQPQHF | TGCGCCAGCAGTGAGTCGCGACAGATTAGCAATCAGCCCCAGCATTTT
few | TRBJ1-3 | TRBV5-4 | - | CASSLGGVPLPGNTIYF | TGTGCCAGCAGCTTGGGAGGGGTCCCCCTCCCAGGAAACACCATATATTTT
- | TRBJ1-1 | TRBV28 | - | CASNPPGEDTEAFF | TGTGCCAGCAACCCCCCGGGGGAGGACACTGAAGCTTTCTTT
many | TRBJ2-6 | TRBV7-8 | - | CASTYAGANVLTF | TGTGCCAGCACCTATGCTGGGGCCAACGTCCTGACTTTC
- | TRBJ1-1 | TRBV12-3/TRBV12-4 | - | CASSPTGSTATEAFF | TGTGCCAGCAGTCCCACAGGGAGTACGGCCACTGAAGCTTTCTTT
many | TRBJ2-7 | TRBV6-5 | - | CASSLGVSYEQYF | TGTGCCAGCAGTCTCGGTGTGTCCTACGAGCAGTACTTC
few | TRBJ2-7 | TRBV10-3 | - | CAISESVTPYEQYF | TGTGCCATCAGTGAGTCGGTTACGCCCTACGAGCAGTACTTC
many | TRBJ2-2 | TRBV7-9 | - | CASRWTPGELFF | TGTGCCAGCAGATGGACGCCCGGGGAGCTGTTTTTT
few | TRBJ1-5 | TRBV30 | - | CAWSDGRDQPQHF | TGTGCCTGGAGTGACGGCAGGGACCAGCCCCAGCATTTT
- | TRBJ2-5 | TRBV12-3/TRBV12-4 | - | CASSLLGSGETQYF | TGTGCCAGCAGTTTACTGGGGTCGGGGGAGACCCAGTACTTC